This entry concerns a single T cell receptor beta chain. What it recognizes is unknown. Indicated time point: week 47, end of study. With topical imiquimod, each dose of the vaccine consisted of 300 ug of mutant IDH1 20-mer peptide. Across weeks 1, 3, 5, 7, 11, 15, 19 and 23, patients received a vaccination each time, eight in all. Germline CDR1 SGHRS, CDR2 YFSETQ. The V end lost 4 bases, the J end lost 10 bases, and 12 bases lay between the germline ends. CDR3 length: 12 residues. The repertoire was sequenced with immunoSEQ multiplex PCR; TCRdb's copy has only in-frame clones and lacks some. In the table there are about 90,000 clones, 89% of which are singletons. These data belong to a study of a mutant IDH1 vaccine in newly diagnosed glioma. Study summary: Treated patients, approximately 62% male and roughly 40% female, averaged about 40 years of age. At week 47 came visit V13, while visit V12 had come at week 35.

This material consisted of PBMCs, taken from a glioma patient whose treatment included an IDH1 peptide vaccine. The sequence was collected from a woman aged 45-65 years with glioma. The rearrangement uses TRBV5-1 and TRBJ2-1; perhaps TRBD2 as D (5 bases). The CDR3 coding sequence is TGCGCCAGCAGCCTCCTAGCCGGAGAGCAGTTCTTC. It codes for CASSLLAGEQFF. The full variable domain, in which reference TRBV5-1 and TRBJ2-1 provide the parts outside the CDR3, is KAGVTQTPRYLIKTRGQQVTLSCSPISGHRSVSWYQQTPGQGLQFLFEYFSETQRNKGNFPGRFSGRQFSNSRSEMNVSTLELGDSALYLCASSLLAGEQFFGPGTRLTVL.